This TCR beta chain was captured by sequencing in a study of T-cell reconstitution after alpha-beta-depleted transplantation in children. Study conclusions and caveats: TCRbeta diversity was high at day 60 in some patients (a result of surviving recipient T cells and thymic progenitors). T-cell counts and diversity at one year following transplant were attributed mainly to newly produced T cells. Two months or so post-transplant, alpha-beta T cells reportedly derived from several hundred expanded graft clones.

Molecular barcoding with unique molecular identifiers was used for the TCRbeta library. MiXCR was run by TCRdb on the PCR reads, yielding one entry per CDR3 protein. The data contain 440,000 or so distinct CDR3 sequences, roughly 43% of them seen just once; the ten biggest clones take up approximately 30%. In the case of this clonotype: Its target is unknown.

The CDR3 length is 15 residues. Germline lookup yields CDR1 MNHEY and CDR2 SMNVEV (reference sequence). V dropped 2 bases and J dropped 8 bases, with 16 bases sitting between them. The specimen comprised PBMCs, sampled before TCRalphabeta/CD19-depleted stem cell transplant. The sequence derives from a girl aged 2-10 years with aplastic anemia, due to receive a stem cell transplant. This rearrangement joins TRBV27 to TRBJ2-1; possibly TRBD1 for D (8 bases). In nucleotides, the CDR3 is TGTGCCAGCAGTTTAACAGGGGGTGGGGGGGATGAGCAGTTCTTC. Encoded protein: CASSLTGGGGDEQFF.